This TCR beta chain was sequenced for a study of regulatory T cells in long-lasting Graves disease. With iRepertoire HTBI primers and Arm-PCR of CDR3 regions, TCR beta libraries were built. One entry per CDR3 protein results from TCRdb running MiXCR on the multiplex PCR reads. The repertoire includes roughly 400,000 distinct CDR3 sequences, around 20% of them detected once, and 20% sits in the top ten. Details on this clonotype: Its antigen is unidentified.

V dropped 1 base and J dropped 3 bases, with 13 bases sitting between them. Germline assignment: CDR1 KGHSH and CDR2 LQKENI. This CDR3 is 15 amino acids long. Regarding the study as a whole: TRBV28, TRBJ1-2 and TRBJ2-5 were segments that persistent disease favored.

Indicated time point: persistent/refractory GD, antithyroid drugs over 5 years with positive TRAb. After RNA was extracted from PBMCs, the TCR library was made from it. The authors drew patients from an endocrinology department in Xi'an, China. The J gene is TRBJ2-7, the V gene TRBV18, with D hard to call. This sample comprised peripheral blood mononuclear cells (PBMCs), obtained when the disease was refractory, from a patient treated with antithyroid drugs. This TCR was sampled from a female donor with Graves disease. DNA for the CDR3: TGTGCCAGCTCACCACTAGTAGGGCCGAGCTACGAGCAGTACTTC. It yields the protein CASSPLVGPSYEQYF.